A selection of T cell receptor beta chains follows, all from one sample in a study of blood T cells in healthy people across ages. TCRdb ran MiXCR on the 5' RACE reads and lists one entry per CDR3 protein. The sample has around 320,000 distinct CDR3 sequences, 25% to 30% seen once. The sample was blood. Every receptor here comes from a woman aged 70-85 years in good health. The CDR3 runs from the conserved cysteine through the conserved F or W. D genes are given only for firm matches. Rows may omit the clone size; those that give it use once, few, many or a size class.

len | d_gene | j_gene | abundance | v_gene | CDR3nt | CDR3aa
17 | TRBD1 | TRBJ2-4 | - | TRBV7-2 | TGTGCCAGCAGCCCCCGAAGGTTCACGGGACAGCAAAACATTCAGTACTTC | CASSPRRFTGQQNIQYF
15 | - | TRBJ1-4 | - | TRBV15 | TGTGCCACCAGCAGACCGGGGTTTCGGAATGAAAAACTGTTTTTT | CATSRPGFRNEKLFF
15 | - | TRBJ1-3 | - | TRBV5-4 | TGTGCCAGCAGCTCCTCCGGGGCTCGAGGAAACACCATATATTTT | CASSSSGARGNTIYF
14 | TRBD2 | TRBJ2-3 | once | TRBV20-1 | TGCAGTCCTTTCAGCGGGGGGGCCGAACATACGCAGTATTTT | CSPFSGGAEHTQYF
14 | TRBD2 | TRBJ2-1 | - | TRBV5-4 | TGTGCCAGCAGCTTGGGACTAGCGGCCAATGAGCAGTTCTTC | CASSLGLAANEQFF
11 | - | TRBJ2-5 | - | TRBV20-1 | TGCAGTGGACACTACCAAGAGACCCAGTACTTC | CSGHYQETQYF
14 | - | TRBJ1-2 | - | TRBV5-5 | TGTGCCAGCAGCGCTGAAGGCCTCAACTATGGCTACACCTTC | CASSAEGLNYGYTF
13 | - | TRBJ1-2 | - | TRBV7-9 | TGTGCCAGCACCCAGGGCCAGCACTATGGCTACACTTTC | CASTQGQHYGYTF
14 | - | TRBJ2-1 | few | TRBV5-1 | TGCGCCAGCAGCTTGCAGGGAACCTACAATGAGCAGTTCTTC | CASSLQGTYNEQFF
15 | TRBD2 | TRBJ2-7 | - | TRBV7-2 | TGTGCCAGCAGCTTAGGGGGACTAGCGGGAGTCGAGCAGTACTTC | CASSLGGLAGVEQYF
12 | - | TRBJ2-1 | - | TRBV5-1 | TGCGCCAGCAGCTATGACGCGAATGAGCAGTTCTTC | CASSYDANEQFF
15 | - | TRBJ2-7 | - | TRBV7-2 | TGTGCCAGCAGCTTAGGCGCCCAGATTGTGAACGAGCAGTACTTC | CASSLGAQIVNEQYF
14 | - | TRBJ2-7 | - | TRBV24-1 | TGTGCCACCGGGACACCCCGGTGGCCATACGAGCAGTACTTC | CATGTPRWPYEQYF
16 | - | TRBJ2-4 | many | TRBV11-2 | TGTGCCAGCAGCGCAGGACAGACTTTAGCCAAAAACATTCAGTACTTC | CASSAGQTLAKNIQYF
15 | - | TRBJ2-5 | few | TRBV5-6 | TGTGCCAGCAGCTTGGCCGGTCTAGTTGAAAAGACCCAGTACTTC | CASSLAGLVEKTQYF
11 | - | TRBJ2-1 | - | TRBV20-1 | TGCAGTGCTGCCCATAACGGGGAGCAGTTCTTC | CSAAHNGEQFF
17 | - | TRBJ1-1 | - | TRBV7-2 | TGTGCCAGCAGCTTAGGGGGCTTCGGGGGCGCGAGTTCTGAAGCTTTCTTT | CASSLGGFGGASSEAFF
15 | TRBD2 | TRBJ2-1 | few | TRBV7-9 | TGTGCCAGCAGCCCCCTTGGACTAGCGGGTAATGAGCAGTTCTTC | CASSPLGLAGNEQFF
12 | - | TRBJ2-1 | many | TRBV29-1 | TGCAGCGGGACAAGCTCCTACAATGAGCAGTTCTTC | CSGTSSYNEQFF
15 | - | TRBJ2-5 | - | TRBV20-1 | TGCAGTGCTAGAGACGGCCGGGACGTCCAAGAGACCCAGTACTTC | CSARDGRDVQETQYF
15 | - | TRBJ2-6 | - | TRBV28 | TGTGCCAGCAGAAAAGGGACTGCTGGGGCCAACGTCCTGACTTTC | CASRKGTAGANVLTF
14 | - | TRBJ2-7 | - | TRBV20-1 | TGCAGTGCTAGAAATGTAAAGAGGGCTTACGAGCAGTACTTC | CSARNVKRAYEQYF
17 | - | TRBJ2-5 | once | TRBV28 | TGTGCCAGCAGGCAGGGCAAATCGGGACTCAGCCAAGAGACCCAGTACTTC | CASRQGKSGLSQETQYF
15 | - | TRBJ2-5 | - | TRBV20-1 | TGCAGTGCTAGAGATCCTCGGGGGACTGGTGAGACCCAGTACTTC | CSARDPRGTGETQYF
13 | - | TRBJ2-2 | - | TRBV6-6 | TGTGCCAGCAGTTCTTCCAATGACGGGGAGCTGTTTTTT | CASSSSNDGELFF
15 | TRBD2 | TRBJ2-1 | - | TRBV5-4 | TGTGCCAGCAGCCCCTCAGCGGGAGGGCCCCATGAGCAGTTCTTC | CASSPSAGGPHEQFF
14 | - | TRBJ1-1 | - | TRBV20-1 | TGCAGTGCTAGGGCCCCTGGCATGAACACTGAAGCTTTCTTT | CSARAPGMNTEAFF
15 | - | TRBJ2-3 | - | TRBV6-2/TRBV6-3 | TGTGCCAGCAGTTACTTCGGTATGGGCACAGATACGCAGTATTTT | CASSYFGMGTDTQYF
12 | - | TRBJ1-2 | - | TRBV29-1 | TGCAGCGTTATGGGCAGGACGTATGGCTACACCTTC | CSVMGRTYGYTF
12 | TRBD2 | TRBJ2-7 | - | TRBV20-1 | TGCAGTGCTAGTGGGAGGGGCTGGGAGCAGTACTTC | CSASGRGWEQYF
12 | TRBD1 | TRBJ2-7 | few | TRBV28 | TGTGCCACCGGAGACAGGGTTAGCGAGCAGTACTTC | CATGDRVSEQYF
15 | - | TRBJ1-2 | - | TRBV5-6 | TGTGCCAGCACTCCAGGGGCTCCACCTAACTATGGCTACACCTTC | CASTPGAPPNYGYTF
13 | - | TRBJ2-3 | - | TRBV20-1 | TGCAGTGCTTGGGACTTGAGCACAGATACGCAGTATTTT | CSAWDLSTDTQYF
16 | - | TRBJ1-1 | - | TRBV4-3 | TGCGCCAGCAGCCAAGAATTGCCGGCCGGTGACACTGAAGCTTTCTTT | CASSQELPAGDTEAFF
15 | - | TRBJ2-1 | many | TRBV7-8 | TGTGCCAGCAGCCTCGGCATCCCCTCCTACAATGAGCAGTTCTTC | CASSLGIPSYNEQFF
13 | - | TRBJ2-7 | - | TRBV28 | TGTGCCAGCAACCAAATCGGGGGAGGCGAGCAGTACTTC | CASNQIGGGEQYF
14 | - | TRBJ1-2 | - | TRBV29-1 | TGCAGCTCCACGGGCGGGGGCGGCCCCTATGGCTACACCTTC | CSSTGGGGPYGYTF
14 | - | TRBJ1-5 | few | TRBV6-1 | TGTGCCAGCAGTGGGGGCGGGGAGTATCAGCCCCAGCATTTT | CASSGGGEYQPQHF
15 | TRBD1 | TRBJ1-3 | few | TRBV6-1 | TGTGCCAGCAGCGGAGGACAGGGCTCTGGAAACACCATATATTTT | CASSGGQGSGNTIYF
12 | - | TRBJ2-5 | - | TRBV2 | TGTGCCAGCAGTGATTGGGGAGAGACCCAGTACTTC | CASSDWGETQYF
15 | - | TRBJ2-1 | few | TRBV5-1 | TGCGCCAGCATTGGGAGCTCGATCAACAACAATGAGCAGTTCTTC | CASIGSSINNNEQFF
15 | - | TRBJ2-1 | many | TRBV9 | TGTGCCAGCAGCGGATCCCTAAGAGGGAGTCTAGAGCAGTTCTTC | CASSGSLRGSLEQFF
16 | TRBD1 | TRBJ2-4 | many | TRBV20-1 | TGCAGTGCTAGAGATCTGGCCGGGACAGGGGTAGACATTCAGTACTTC | CSARDLAGTGVDIQYF
13 | - | TRBJ2-4 | few | TRBV9 | TGTGCCAGCAGCGTAGGGAGTGGGGACATTCAGTACTTC | CASSVGSGDIQYF
19 | - | TRBJ2-7 | - | TRBV4-2 | TGTGCCAGCAGCCAAGATTGGAATTCCGGGGCCAGATTAACCTACGAGCAGTACTTC | CASSQDWNSGARLTYEQYF
15 | - | TRBJ2-2 | - | TRBV6-6 | TGTGCCAGCAGAGATATCAACCGGGGGTTCGGGGAGCTGTTTTTT | CASRDINRGFGELFF
11 | - | TRBJ2-3 | once | TRBV20-1 | TGCAGTGCTAGCTCGGGGGATACGCAGTATTTT | CSASSGDTQYF
13 | - | TRBJ2-2 | few | TRBV14 | TGTGCCAGCAGCCGAGGGGGCACCGGGGAGCTGTTTTTT | CASSRGGTGELFF
13 | - | TRBJ2-3 | - | TRBV10-3 | TGTGCCATCAGTGCGGATAGCACAGATACGCAGTATTTT | CAISADSTDTQYF
12 | TRBD1 | TRBJ1-2 | - | TRBV20-1 | TGCAGTGCCCTGGGACAGTCTTATGGCTACACCTTC | CSALGQSYGYTF
12 | - | TRBJ2-7 | many | TRBV29-1 | TGCAGCGTTGTTGTCGGAACCTACGAGCAGTACTTC | CSVVVGTYEQYF
13 | TRBD2 | TRBJ2-1 | few | TRBV20-1 | TGCAGTGCTAGCAGAGAACTAGCGGGACTCGTGTTCTTC | CSASRELAGLVFF
14 | - | TRBJ1-2 | few | TRBV6-1 | TGTGCCAGCAGTGTTTCATCGGGTGACTATGGCTACACCTTC | CASSVSSGDYGYTF
11 | - | TRBJ2-7 | - | TRBV28 | TGTGCCAGCAATTTAACCTACGAGCAGTACTTC | CASNLTYEQYF